These 15 T cell receptor beta chains share one sample of origin, sequenced in a study of T cells in tuberculosis. Generated by immunoSEQ multiplex PCR, the TCRdb table keeps only in-frame clones and is missing some. The table lists under 25,000 clones, 97% of them singletons, with more than 5.5% in the top ten. Input material: PBMCs. These receptors originate from a donor between 10 and 29 years old with latent tuberculosis or without tuberculosis infection.

J is TRBJ2-1 and V is TRBV27, with 9 bases lining up with TRBD2. The CDR3 has 15 amino acids. Trimming removed 0 bases from V and 10 bases from J; junction bases left unmatched: 7. Germline CDR1 and CDR2: MNHEY and SMNVEV (reference sequence). CDR3 nucleotide sequence: TGTGCCAGCAGTTTATCGGCGGGAGGGCCCAACGAGCAGTTCTTC. It specifies CASSLSAGGPNEQFF.

The CDR3 is CATSILAAGELFF. CDR3 sequence (DNA): TGTGCCACCAGCATCCTGGCGGCCGGGGAGCTGTTTTTT. The V and J genes are TRBV15 and TRBJ2-2; D is undetermined. The CDR3 totals 13 residues. V lost 4 bases and J 6 bases, leaving 9 bases between the germline ends. Germline CDR1 is LNHNV and CDR2 is YYDKDF (reference sequence).

The V call is TRBV15, the J call TRBJ2-3; 9 nucleotides line up with TRBD2. Germline lookup yields CDR1 LNHNV and CDR2 YYDKDF (reference sequence). V was pared by 4 bases and J by 2 bases, with 7 bases of the junction left unmatched. This CDR3 region has 16 residues. The CDR3 loop reads CATSTRLAETTDTQYF. Written as DNA, the CDR3 is TGTGCCACCAGCACACGACTAGCGGAAACCACAGATACGCAGTATTTT. The whole variable domain, remainder taken from reference TRBV15 and TRBJ2-3, is DAMVIQNPRYQVTQFGKPVTLSCSQTLNHNVMYWYQQKSSQAPKLLFHYYDKDFNNEADTPDNFQSRRPNTSFCFLDIRSPGLGDTAMYLCATSTRLAETTDTQYFGPGTRLTVL.

The chain employs TRBV6-1 and TRBJ2-7; 7 bases agree with TRBD1. Trimming removed 5 bases from V and 6 bases from J; junction bases left unmatched: 4. CDR1 and CDR2 (germline): MNHNS, SASEGT. The CDR3 is made up of 12 amino acids. The CDR3, as DNA: TGTGCCAGCAGTTGGGACAGTCTCGAGCAGTACTTC. Its translation is CASSWDSLEQYF.

In DNA form, the CDR3 reads TGTGCCAGCAGCTTAGTACAGGGGGCAGTTGAAGCTTTCTTT. Translated: CASSLVQGAVEAFF. The chain recombines TRBV7-9 with TRBJ1-1; 9 bases match TRBD1. The germline CDR1 and CDR2 sequences are SEHNR and FQNEAQ (reference sequence). There are 14 residues in the CDR3. V trimming: 1 base; J trimming: 7 bases; junction bases outside the gene matches: 4. Using reference TRBV7-9 and TRBJ1-1 for the parts outside the CDR3, the full variable domain is DTGVSQNPRHKITKRGQNVTFRCDPISEHNRLYWYRQTLGQGPEFLTYFQNEAQLEKSRLLSDRFSAERPKGSFSTLEIQRTEQGDSAMYLCASSLVQGAVEAFFGQGTRLTVV.

The V call is TRBV10-3, the J call TRBJ1-3; no clear D. The germline V gene encodes CDR1 ENHRY and CDR2 SYGVKD. Trimming stripped 6 bases from V and 0 bases from J, with 12 bases between. The CDR3 extends over 15 amino acids. CDR3 protein: CAISLTPVSGNTIYF. CDR3 DNA sequence: TGTGCCATCAGCCTGACACCGGTCTCTGGAAACACCATATATTTT.

This chain connects TRBV5-1 to TRBJ1-2; D possibly corresponds to TRBD1 (6 bases). The CDR3 has 16 amino acids. Germline V gene sequence: CDR1 SGHRS, CDR2 YFSETQ. The V gene lost 3 bases and the J gene lost 7 bases, with 22 bases spanning the gap. The CDR3 region is CASSYTGRIREGGYTF. CDR3 nucleotides: TGCGCCAGCAGCTACACAGGGAGAATCCGTGAGGGTGGCTACACCTTC.

The V and J genes are TRBV29-1 and TRBJ2-1; 7 bases line up with TRBD2. This CDR3 has 16 residues. The trim removed 3 bases at V and 7 bases at J, leaving 15 bases unmatched. Germline V gives CDR1 SQVTM, CDR2 ANQGSEA. DNA for the CDR3: TGCAGCGTTGATTCAGGGAGGGGAGGCAAGGTGAATGAGCAGTTCTTC. It specifies CSVDSGRGGKVNEQFF.

The chain combines TRBV27 with TRBJ2-5; D possibly corresponds to TRBD1 (5 bases). V was trimmed by 3 bases and J by 1 base, leaving 18 bases between them. Germline loops: CDR1 MNHEY, CDR2 SMNVEV (reference sequence). CDR3 length: 17 amino acids. The CDR3 here is CASSFSGLYQGQETQYF. The CDR3 DNA follows: TGTGCCAGCAGTTTCTCAGGATTGTATCAGGGCCAAGAGACCCAGTACTTC.

The J gene is TRBJ2-1, the V gene TRBV7-9; D perhaps matches TRBD2 (7 bases). The CDR3 has 12 amino acids. Trimming shortened V by 10 bases and J by 6 bases, and 13 bases separated the two germline ends. From germline, CDR1 is SEHNR and CDR2 FQNEAQ (reference sequence). CDR3 sequence reads: CATRGALNEQFF. In DNA form, the CDR3 reads TGTGCCACTCGGGGGGCGCTCAATGAGCAGTTCTTC. Complete variable domain (other parts from reference TRBV7-9 and TRBJ2-1): DTGVSQNPRHKITKRGQNVTFRCDPISEHNRLYWYRQTLGQGPEFLTYFQNEAQLEKSRLLSDRFSAERPKGSFSTLEIQRTEQGDSAMYLCATRGALNEQFFGPGTRLTVL.

The chain joins TRBV6-6 to TRBJ2-5; maybe TRBD2 (5 bases). V lost 7 bases, J lost 5 bases, and 11 bases lay in between. The CDR3 has 12 residues. The V gene's germline CDR1 is MNHNY and CDR2 SVGAGI (reference sequence). CDR3 residues: CASTPSGETQYF. The CDR3 DNA follows: TGTGCCAGCACCCCCTCGGGGGAGACCCAGTACTTC.

The V gene is TRBV9, the J gene TRBJ2-1, with 7 bases aligning to TRBD1. The CDR3 runs 14 residues. Looked up from germline, CDR1 is SGDLS and CDR2 is YYNGEE. J lost 9 bases, V lost 4 bases, and 10 bases had no gene match. CDR3 protein: CASSPRTGLSEQFF. As DNA, the CDR3 is TGTGCCAGCAGCCCCCGGACAGGTTTGTCTGAGCAGTTCTTC.

The sample holds one count of this clone. The chain recombines TRBV7-2 with TRBJ1-1; D perhaps matches TRBD1 (5 bases). The CDR3 sequence is 13 residues long. Trimming pared 2 bases from V and 4 bases from J, leaving 8 bases between. Germline lookup yields CDR1 SGHTA and CDR2 FQGNSA. CDR3 sequence (DNA): TGTGCCAGCAGCTTAATTCAGGGCACTGAAGCTTTCTTT. It codes for CASSLIQGTEAFF.

The chain employs TRBV5-1 and TRBJ1-1; D is ambiguous. Germline lookup yields CDR1 SGHRS and CDR2 YFSETQ. The CDR3 sequence is 14 residues long. V lost 1 base to trimming and J lost 0 bases, with 7 bases between them. CDR3 nucleotide sequence: TGCGCCAGCAGCTTGAGGGAGATGAACACTGAAGCTTTCTTT. Protein product: CASSLREMNTEAFF.

This chain uses TRBV9 with TRBJ2-2; 9 bases map to TRBD2. The CDR3 sequence is 15 residues long. CDR1 and CDR2 from the germline V gene are SGDLS and YYNGEE. Unmatched junction bases numbered 9, after V lost 8 bases and J lost 4 bases. The CDR3 loop is CASGLRGGTTGELFF. The CDR3 nucleotides are TGTGCCAGTGGTCTGCGGGGGGGTACCACCGGGGAGCTGTTTTTT. The entire variable domain, with the rest obtained from reference TRBV9 and TRBJ2-2, is as follows: DSGVTQTPKHLITATGQRVTLRCSPRSGDLSVYWYQQSLDQGLQFLIQYYNGEERAKGNILERFSAQQFPDLHSELNLSSLELGDSALYFCASGLRGGTTGELFFGEGSRLTVL.